This entry lists 18 T cell receptor beta chains sequenced from one sample in a study of OX40 agonist ivuxolimab in advanced cancers. Sequenced by immunoSEQ multiplex PCR; TCRdb stores in-frame clones only, minus some. This sample yields tens of thousands of clones, of which around 90% are seen a single time; roughly 5.9% belongs to the top ten. Sample: CD4+ or CD8+ T cells sorted from blood, taken in a trial of the OX40 agonist ivuxolimab. Receptor source: an adult with an advanced solid tumor such as melanoma, head and neck, liver or kidney cancer.

This clone was seen only a few times. This chain links TRBV27 with TRBJ2-1; 12 nucleotides agree with TRBD2. The CDR3 extends over 17 amino acids. Germline loops: CDR1 MNHEY, CDR2 SMNVEV (reference sequence). The V segment lost 6 bases and the J segment 5 bases; nucleotides outside the gene matches: 11. Written as DNA, the CDR3 is TGTGCCAGCAGGGGGAGACTAGCGGGAGATCGGGACAATGAGCAGTTCTTC. Residues: CASRGRLAGDRDNEQFF.

The rearrangement joins TRBV11-2 to TRBJ2-2; TRBD1 matches 9 bases. The junction had 13 bases not matched to a gene; V was cut back by 2 bases and J by 6 bases. Germline V lookup: CDR1 SGHAT, CDR2 FQNNGV. The CDR3 has 18 residues. The CDR3 loop reads CASSLYPTGQGGPGELFF. In DNA form, the CDR3 reads TGTGCCAGCAGCTTATACCCAACGGGACAGGGCGGTCCCGGGGAGCTGTTTTTT. Full variable domain (remainder filled in from reference TRBV11-2 and TRBJ2-2): EAGVAQSPRYKIIEKRQSVAFWCNPISGHATLYWYQQILGQGPKLLIQFQNNGVVDDSQLPKDRFSAERLKGVDSTLKIQPAKLEDSAVYLCASSLYPTGQGGPGELFFGEGSRLTVL.

V is TRBV6-5 and J is TRBJ1-1, with no clear D. The CDR3 has 11 residues. Germline V gene sequence: CDR1 MNHEY, CDR2 SVGAGI. Trimming pared 5 bases from V and 11 bases from J, leaving 12 bases between. CDR3 sequence (DNA): TGTGCCAGCAGTGAAAAACACGCCGCTTTCTTT. Translation gives CASSEKHAAFF.

The CDR3 spells CASSLRTSGRGNTGELFF. The DNA of the CDR3 is TGCGCCAGCAGCCTACGGACTAGCGGGAGGGGAAACACCGGGGAGCTGTTTTTT. The rearrangement joins TRBV4-1 to TRBJ2-2; TRBD2 matches 15 bases. Germline V gene lookup returns CDR1 MGHRA and CDR2 YSYEKL. V was clipped by 4 bases and J by 2 bases; unmatched bases: 5. CDR3 length: 18 amino acids.

This clone was seen a single time. This chain uses TRBV2 with TRBJ1-3; 7 bases line up with TRBD1. CDR1 and CDR2 from the germline V gene are SNHLY and FYNNEI. V dropped 6 bases and J dropped 2; count of bases not matched to a gene: 10. This CDR3 is 16 amino acids long. CDR3 coding DNA: TGTGCCAGCAGCCCCGACAGGGTTATGACTGGAAACACCATATATTTT. It encodes CASSPDRVMTGNTIYF.

For the CDR3, the DNA is TGTGCCAGCAGTTTAACAGCGTACACTGAAGCTTTCTTT. Residues: CASSLTAYTEAFF. The rearrangement joins TRBV28 to TRBJ1-1; D is unclear. The CDR3 runs to 13 residues. Germline V gene data show CDR1 as MDHEN and CDR2 as SYDVKM. V shed 2 bases and J shed 3 bases, with 7 bases lying between them.

This clone was seen a few times. V gene TRBV12-5 combines with J gene TRBJ2-1, with a tentative D call TRBD1 (5 bases). Per the germline V gene, CDR1 is LGHNT and CDR2 is FRNRAP. The CDR3 extends over 17 amino acids. Trimming removed 0 bases from V and 6 bases from J, with 18 bases in between. CDR3 protein: CASGLVMRSLRVNEQFF. The CDR3 DNA is TGTGCTAGTGGTTTGGTTATGCGCTCCCTCAGGGTCAATGAGCAGTTCTTC.

The chain links TRBV6-5 to TRBJ2-7; TRBD1 or TRBD2 may be the D gene (6 bases each). The length of the CDR3 is 15 residues. Trimming left V 5 bases short and J 0 bases short, with 14 bases between. Germline CDR1 is MNHEY and CDR2 is SVGAGI. The DNA for the CDR3 is TGTGCCAGCAGTAGGGGGGCAGCAGACTCCTACGAGCAGTACTTC. The encoded protein is CASSRGAADSYEQYF.

This clone was counted a single time. The chain uses TRBV2 and TRBJ2-4; 10 bases match TRBD2. With V trimmed by 6 bases and J by 4 bases, 6 bases remained unmatched. Germline V gene sequence: CDR1 SNHLY, CDR2 FYNNEI. This CDR3 spans 15 amino acids. The CDR3: CASSRGAGGKNIQYF. The CDR3 nucleotides read TGTGCCAGCAGCCGGGGAGCGGGAGGGAAAAACATTCAGTACTTC.

The chain is built from TRBV11-2 and TRBJ2-7, with D possibly being TRBD2 (6 bases). In germline, CDR1 is SGHAT, CDR2 FQNNGV. This CDR3 is built from 16 residues. The V end lost 1 base, the J end lost 7 bases, and 20 bases lay between the germline ends. The CDR3 reads CASSLVLGTGMVEQYF. The CDR3 nucleotides are TGTGCCAGCAGCTTAGTTCTCGGGACTGGGATGGTGGAGCAGTACTTC.

In this sample, this clone turned up once. This chain joins TRBV29-1 and TRBJ2-1; 10 bases align to TRBD2. Losses at the gene ends were 6 bases for V and 6 bases for J; bases not matched to a gene: 11. The CDR3 totals 15 residues. The germline V gene encodes CDR1 SQVTM and CDR2 ANQGSEA. The CDR3: CSVTTLGLAINEQFF. CDR3 nucleotide sequence: TGCAGCGTGACTACCCTGGGACTAGCGATCAATGAGCAGTTCTTC.

V usage is TRBV21-1 and J usage is TRBJ1-1. TRBV21-1 is classified as a pseudogene. This CDR3 has 15 residues. The CDR3 nucleotides read TGTGCCAGCAGCAAAGCGCCGGGGATACCCGAGGCAGCTTTCTTT. Translation gives CASSKAPGIPEAAFF.

This chain uses TRBV5-1 with TRBJ1-2; 7 bases match TRBD1. Per the germline V gene, CDR1 is SGHRS and CDR2 is YFSETQ. V shed 4 bases, J shed 7 bases, and the junction held 10 bases outside the gene matches. There are 14 residues in the CDR3. The CDR3 region has the DNA TGCGCCAGCAGCCAGGGGCAGGGGGGTGCTGGCTACACCTTC. Its translation: CASSQGQGGAGYTF.

J is TRBJ2-1 and V is TRBV9, with a tentative D call TRBD2 (5 bases). Deletions cut 0 bases from V and 10 bases from J, with 8 bases between. The CDR3 has 12 residues. Germline CDR1 is SGDLS and CDR2 is YYNGEE. The CDR3 bases are TGTGCCAGCAGCGTAGGGGAGCTGGAGCAGTTCTTC. This codes for CASSVGELEQFF.

In its sample, this clone was seen a few times. The V and J genes are TRBV19 and TRBJ2-1; 7 bases are a match to TRBD1. J gave up 0 bases and V 3 bases, and 8 bases lay outside the gene matches. The CDR3 extends over 17 amino acids. The germline gives CDR1 LNHDA, CDR2 SQIVND (reference sequence). The CDR3: CASSIQDRPRSYNEQFF. CDR3 in DNA: TGTGCCAGTAGTATCCAGGACAGGCCGCGCTCCTACAATGAGCAGTTCTTC.

The genes are TRBV7-3 and TRBJ1-2; 8 bases map to TRBD1. CDR1 is SGHTA and CDR2 is FQGTGA in the germline V gene. V shed 5 bases, J shed 5 bases, and the junction held 10 bases outside the gene matches. This CDR3 comprises 15 residues. CDR3 sequence reads: CASSIRGGQAYGYTF. The CDR3 DNA reads as TGTGCCAGCAGCATCAGGGGGGGACAGGCATATGGCTACACCTTC.

Points on this clone: The identical CDR3 is also encoded by other nucleotide sequences in the sample. This sequence joins TRBV19 and TRBJ1-2; D is ambiguous. Germline CDR1 and CDR2: LNHDA and SQIVND (reference sequence). The CDR3 is 12 residues long. The V end lost 6 bases, the J end lost 0 bases, and 5 bases lay between the germline ends. CDR3 coding DNA: TGTGCCAGTAGCCAGGCTAACTATGGCTACACCTTC. Translated: CASSQANYGYTF. The full variable domain, in which reference TRBV19 and TRBJ1-2 provide the parts outside the CDR3, is DGGITQSPKYLFRKEGQNVTLSCEQNLNHDAMYWYRQDPGQGLRLIYYSQIVNDFQKGDIAEGYSVSREKKESFPLTVTSAQKNPTAFYLCASSQANYGYTFGSGTRLTVV.

This sequence joins TRBV12-5 and TRBJ1-1, with D uncertain. The germline V and J ends were trimmed by 7 bases and 5 bases, with 14 bases remaining between them. The CDR3 loop spans 13 amino acids. The germline V gene has CDR1 LGHNT and CDR2 FRNRAP. CDR3 coding DNA: TGTGCTAGTGCCCGACTTGACGGAACTGAAGCTTTCTTT. It specifies CASARLDGTEAFF.